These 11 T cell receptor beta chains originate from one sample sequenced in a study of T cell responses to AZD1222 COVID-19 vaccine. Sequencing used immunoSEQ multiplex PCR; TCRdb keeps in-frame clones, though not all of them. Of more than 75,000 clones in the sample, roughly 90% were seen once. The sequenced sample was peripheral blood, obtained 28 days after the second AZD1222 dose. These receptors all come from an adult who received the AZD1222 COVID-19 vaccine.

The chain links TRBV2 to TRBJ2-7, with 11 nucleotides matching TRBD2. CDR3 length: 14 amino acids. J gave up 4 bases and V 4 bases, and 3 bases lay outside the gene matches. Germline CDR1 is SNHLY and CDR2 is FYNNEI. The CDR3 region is CASSALAGGYEQYF. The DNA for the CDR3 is TGTGCCAGCAGTGCGCTAGCGGGGGGATACGAGCAGTACTTC.

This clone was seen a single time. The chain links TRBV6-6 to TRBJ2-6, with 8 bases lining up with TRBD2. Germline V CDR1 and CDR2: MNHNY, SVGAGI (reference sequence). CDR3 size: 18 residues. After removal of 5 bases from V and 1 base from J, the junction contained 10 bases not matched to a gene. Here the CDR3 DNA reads TGTGCCAGCAGTCCCTCTGGCGGGGGGATGTCTGGGGCCAACGTCCTGACTTTC. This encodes CASSPSGGGMSGANVLTF.

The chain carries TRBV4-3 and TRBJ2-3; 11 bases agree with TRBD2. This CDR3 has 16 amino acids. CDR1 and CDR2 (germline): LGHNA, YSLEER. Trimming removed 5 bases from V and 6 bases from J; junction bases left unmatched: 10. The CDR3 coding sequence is TGCGCCAGCAGCACAATTTTAGCGGGAGGGTTGGATACGCAGTATTTT. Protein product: CASSTILAGGLDTQYF.

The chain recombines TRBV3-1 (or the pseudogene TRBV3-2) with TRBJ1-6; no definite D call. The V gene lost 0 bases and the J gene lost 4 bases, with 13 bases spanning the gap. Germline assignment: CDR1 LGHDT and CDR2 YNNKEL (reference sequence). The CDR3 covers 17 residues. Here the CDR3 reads CASSQDPGPGYNSPLHF. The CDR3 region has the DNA TGTGCCAGCAGCCAAGATCCCGGGCCCGGATATAATTCACCCCTCCACTTT.

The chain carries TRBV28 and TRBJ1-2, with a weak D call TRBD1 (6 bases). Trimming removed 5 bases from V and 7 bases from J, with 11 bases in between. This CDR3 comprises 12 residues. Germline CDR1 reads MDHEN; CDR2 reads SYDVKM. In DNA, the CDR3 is TGTGCCAGCAGTCGACAGGTCGGTGGCTACACCTTC. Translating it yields CASSRQVGGYTF.

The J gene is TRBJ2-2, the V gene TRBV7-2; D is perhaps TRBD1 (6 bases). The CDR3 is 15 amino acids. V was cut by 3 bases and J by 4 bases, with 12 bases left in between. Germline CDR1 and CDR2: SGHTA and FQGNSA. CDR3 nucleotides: TGTGCCAGCAGCTTTGTCGCAGGGGCCACCGGGGAGCTGTTTTTT. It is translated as CASSFVAGATGELFF.

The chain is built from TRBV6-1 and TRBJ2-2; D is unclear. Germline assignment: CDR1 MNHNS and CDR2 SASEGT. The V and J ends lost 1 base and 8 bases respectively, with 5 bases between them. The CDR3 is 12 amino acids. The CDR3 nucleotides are TGTGCCAGCAGTGAAGTCGGGGGGGAGCTGTTTTTT. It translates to CASSEVGGELFF.

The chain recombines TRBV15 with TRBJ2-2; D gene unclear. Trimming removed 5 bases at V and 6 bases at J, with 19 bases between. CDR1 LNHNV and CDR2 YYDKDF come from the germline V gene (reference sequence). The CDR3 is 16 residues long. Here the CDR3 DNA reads TGTGCCACCAGCTTCCTTCCGGGCCTCCCAGCCGGGGAGCTGTTTTTT. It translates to CATSFLPGLPAGELFF.

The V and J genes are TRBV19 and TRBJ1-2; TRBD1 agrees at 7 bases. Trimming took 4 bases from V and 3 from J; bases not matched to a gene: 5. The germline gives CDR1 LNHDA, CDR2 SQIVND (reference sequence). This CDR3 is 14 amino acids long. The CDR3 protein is CASSTLGTDYGYTF. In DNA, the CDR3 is TGTGCCAGTAGTACCCTTGGGACAGACTATGGCTACACCTTC.

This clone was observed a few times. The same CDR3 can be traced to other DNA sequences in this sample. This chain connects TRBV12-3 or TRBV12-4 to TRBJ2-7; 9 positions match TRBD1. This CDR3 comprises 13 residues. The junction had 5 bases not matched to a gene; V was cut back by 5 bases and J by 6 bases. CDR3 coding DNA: TGTGCCAGCAGTGCCGGGACAGGGCGCGAGCAGTACTTC. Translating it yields CASSAGTGREQYF.

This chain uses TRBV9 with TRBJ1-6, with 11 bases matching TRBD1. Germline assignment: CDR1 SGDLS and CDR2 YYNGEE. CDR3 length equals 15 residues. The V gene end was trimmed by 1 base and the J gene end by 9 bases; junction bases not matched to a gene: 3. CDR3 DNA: TGTGCCAGCAGCGTACGGACAGGGGGCGGTTCACCCCTCCACTTT. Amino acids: CASSVRTGGGSPLHF.